Included here is one TCR beta chain sequence, with context. Its antigen is as yet unknown. Its ends do not fully match the called genes, so a read error is possible. The germline V gene encodes CDR1 SGHVS and CDR2 FNYEAQ. The CDR3 is made up of 16 amino acids. RNA transcripts provided the source from which TCR beta CDR3 regions were amplified. The HTBI set primed first-round TCR CDR3 RT-PCR. TCRdb redid the calling of the multiplex PCR reads with MiXCR, one entry per CDR3 protein. The profile shows about 610,000 distinct CDR3 sequences, around 42% of them singletons. This specimen belongs to a study of T cells in Graves' hyperthyroidism and ophthalmopathy. Study-wide results and limits: Ophthalmopathy got predicted by the model a median about 6.5 months before its onset.

The sequence came from a woman younger than 30 with Graves' hyperthyroidism. Source material: peripheral blood or thyroid tissue (not recorded which). This rearrangement joins TRBV7-6 to TRBJ1-6; D might be TRBD1 (5 bases). The CDR3 spells CASSPLLGQGRSPLHF. CDR3 nucleotides: TGCGCCAGCAGCCCTCTTCTGGGCCAGGGTCGATCACCCCTCCACTTT.